This T cell receptor (beta chain) appears in the sequencing data of a study of blood T cells in healthy people across ages (dated by TCRdb to 2015 to 2017). About the study as a whole: In model experiments, template switching captured roughly one uniquely barcoded TCR beta cDNA molecule for every two T cells. Age-related changes in TCR beta repertoire diversity were measured in the study by deep sequencing normalized with unique cDNA molecular identifiers. Four age groups were formed from the donors: young (average approximately 15 years), middle-aged (just under 40), aged (roughly 59) and long-lived (around 80). The study analyzed two additional independent replicas of 1 million unique cDNA reads from the same blood draw for two donors, one aged 18 to 30 and one aged 80 or older.

This clonotype was seen a handful of times. It lacks a known antigen. Qualities for individual bases were not recorded, and no much larger clone is one base off. What the research found in general, with its limitations: Because the CMV infection status of the donors was unknown, age-related changes in expanded clonotypes may potentially have been confounded. Conclusive comparison of naive and antigen-experienced compartments was prevented by the profiling of bulk unsorted PBMCs. The long-lived group showed more naive CD4+ T cells, fewer expanded clones and increased TCR diversity than the aged group, suggesting age selection. Estimates of total diversity from one million sequenced T cells were regarded as lower bounds and underestimates. The percentage of naive T cells measured by flow cytometry correlated strongly with observed TCR beta diversity. Observed TCR beta diversity per million T cells fell roughly linearly with age, and a significant reduction was already apparent by age roughly 40.

The library was obtained by 5' RACE. The data were produced on an Illumina HiSeq 2500. A second PCR of roughly 7 to 11 cycles was run with a J-beta primer mix and a sample-barcoded 5' primer. A unique molecular identifier was introduced onto each TCR beta cDNA molecule by a template-switch 5' adaptor carrying 12 random nucleotides. Each sample yielded at least 2.5 million CDR3-containing paired-end reads. The Mint cDNA synthesis kit, primed by a TRBC-specific oligonucleotide, was used to synthesize first-strand cDNA from all RNA. Following uracil-DNA glycosylase treatment, all cDNA underwent a first 18-cycle PCR with the universal primers M1SS and BC2_uni_R. As for the original processing: For normalization, 1 million high-quality reads, each with a distinct molecular identifier, were randomly selected from each sample. Instead of being binned into consensus sequences, reads with shared molecular identifiers were discarded. MiTCR, run with a Q25 quality threshold and the strictest error-elimination algorithm, handled CDR3 identification, clonotype clustering and error correction. A nonparametric unseen species model with Euler transformation was used to estimate lower-bound total TCR beta diversity. TCRdb passed the public sequencing reads through fastp at Q25 and MiXCR, retaining productive beta sequences. Records with the same CDR3 protein are collapsed into one entry carrying the most frequent genes and DNA. V and J calls and clone size were set by TCRdb, not the authors. The sample table lists 800,000 to 950,000 distinct CDR3 sequences, under 35% of them with a count of one. 10% to 13% of the sample belongs to the ten largest clones.

The donors were 40 or so Caucasian individuals from Russia, aged roughly 6 to 90 years, who were systemically healthy. Approximately 10 milliliters of peripheral blood were collected from each donor into EDTA-treated Vacutainer tubes. Ficoll-Paque density-gradient centrifugation was used to isolate PBMCs, with at least 6.5 million per sample. Total RNA was extracted from PBMCs with Trizol reagent, with at least 5 micrograms obtained per sample. For every donor, flow cytometry on a PBMC aliquot measured the percentage of naive CD45RAhigh/CD27high T cells. At the junction V is shortened by 5 bases and J by 2 bases; bases outside the gene matches: 8. Per the germline V gene, KGHDR is the CDR1 and SFDVKD is the CDR2. From cysteine to phenylalanine, the CDR3 is 16 amino acids long. Only CDR3 DNA is held: 48 bases, read in frame from base 1. These sequences were also reported in another study, on T cells of mothers and their children. According to the second study: Nine systemically healthy Caucasian individuals, comprising three mothers and their six children, were included as donors. cDNA synthesis consumed the entire amount of extracted RNA, loaded at 1.5 ug RNA in each 15 ul reaction. In the second PCR, sample barcodes and 2-4 random nucleotides were introduced via the M1S primer. Over 9 million TCR beta CDR3 reads came from each mother, compared with about 3 million reads from each child. Thymic selection shapes the output of TCR recombination in a similar way in related and unrelated pairs, and inherited differences have a minor effect. Related mother-child pairs always showed normalized repertoire overlap that was slightly higher than in unrelated mother-child pairs, though the difference was never significant. No persistent microchimeric T cell clones were detected, at a sensitivity of approximately 100 clones per million clonotypes. Deep NGS was used in the study to compare the TCR beta repertoires of mothers and children and to look for features that separate related mother-child pairs from unrelated individuals. The mean age was roughly 36 +/- 4 years for the mothers and approximately 11 +/- 4 years for the children. After adapter ligation was performed with NEBNext reagents, the libraries were sequenced on an Illumina HiSeq 2000 with 100+100 nt paired-end reads. To prevent cross-contamination, the mother and child libraries were prepared one month apart and sequenced in separate runs. Each donor had between roughly 500,000 and 2,200,000 distinct TCR beta clonotypes identified. Naive TCR beta clonotypes were estimated from low-frequency clonotypes matched to each donor's FACS-determined naive share, without sorting.

Sample: blood. The rearrangement joined TRBV24-1 to TRBJ2-3; 8 bases in the middle match TRBD2. The receptor was derived from a middle-aged woman in good health. The bases read TGTGCCACCAGTGGGGCAAGCGGGGGTACCACAGATACGCAGTATTTT. This translates into CATSGASGGTTDTQYF.